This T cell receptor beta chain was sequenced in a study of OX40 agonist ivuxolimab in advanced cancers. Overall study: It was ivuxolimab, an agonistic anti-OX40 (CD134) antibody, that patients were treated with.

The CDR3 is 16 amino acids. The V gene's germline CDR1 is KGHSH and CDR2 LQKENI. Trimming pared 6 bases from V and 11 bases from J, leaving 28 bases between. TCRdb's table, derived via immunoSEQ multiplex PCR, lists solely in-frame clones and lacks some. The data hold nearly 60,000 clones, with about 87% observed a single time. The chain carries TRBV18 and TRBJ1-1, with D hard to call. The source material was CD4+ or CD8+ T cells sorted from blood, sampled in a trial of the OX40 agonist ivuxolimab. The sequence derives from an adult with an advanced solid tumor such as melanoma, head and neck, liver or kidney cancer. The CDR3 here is CASSRALLGPVSSAFF. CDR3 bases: TGTGCCAGCTCCCGGGCCCTCTTGGGTCCGGTATCGTCGGCTTTCTTT.